A selection of T cell receptor beta chains follows, all from one sample in a study of shared clonotypes between healthy human individuals. This table comes from immunoSEQ multiplex PCR, and its TCRdb copy is limited to in-frame clones, with some not included. The sample shows a few million clones, around 92% of them seen only once. The sample taken for sequencing was naive CD4+ T cells from PBMCs. These receptors originate from a young man in good health. Some clones in this sample may be carry-over from other donors' samples. Each CDR3 is given with its conserved first and last residue. A D gene is named only where the DNA matches it firmly. Where a row states a size, it is once, few, many or the class of an expanded clone; other rows omit it.

TRBV4-1,TRBD1,-,TRBJ1-4,TGCGCCAGCAGCCAAGGGGGACAGGGGGCCCGGAATGAAAAACTGTTTTTT,CASSQGGQGARNEKLFF
TRBV7-8,-,once,TRBJ2-2,TGTGCCAGCAGCTTTCCCGACGGGGAGCTGTTTTTT,CASSFPDGELFF
TRBV5-1,TRBD1,-,TRBJ2-7,TGCGCCAGCAGCGGGGGACAGGGCGACGAGCAGTACTTC,CASSGGQGDEQYF
TRBV4-1,-,-,TRBJ1-3,TGCGCCAGCAGCCGCAATGCGGGTGGGCTTACCTCTGGAAACACCATATATTTT,CASSRNAGGLTSGNTIYF
TRBV9,-,-,TRBJ2-3,TGTGCCAGCAGCGTAGGGGCAGCAGATACGCAGTATTTT,CASSVGAADTQYF
TRBV29-1,TRBD1,-,TRBJ1-2,TGCAGCGTATCAACCGGGACAGGGGGTACGGGCTACACCTTC,CSVSTGTGGTGYTF
TRBV7-9,TRBD2,-,TRBJ2-5,TGTGCCAGCAGTCAGTCACTAGCGGGACTCTCAGAGACCCAGTACTTC,CASSQSLAGLSETQYF
TRBV18,TRBD1,-,TRBJ1-4,TGTGCCAGCTCCCCCGGGACAGGGAATGACGAAAAACTGTTTTTT,CASSPGTGNDEKLFF
TRBV7-3,TRBD1,-,TRBJ1-1,TGTGCCAGCAGCACGGGACAGGGAAAGCCCACTGAAGCTTTCTTT,CASSTGQGKPTEAFF
TRBV11-2,-,-,TRBJ2-7,TGTGCCAGCAGCTTAGATAATTACCCCAAGGCTGCGTACTTC,CASSLDNYPKAAYF
TRBV7-2,TRBD2,-,TRBJ2-1,TGTGCCAGCAGCCCCCCTCTCCTAGCGGGCTGGGATGAGCAGTTCTTC,CASSPPLLAGWDEQFF
TRBV4-3,TRBD1,-,TRBJ2-7,TGCGCCAGCAGCCCCAGGACAGGGGACACCTACGAGCAGTACTTC,CASSPRTGDTYEQYF
TRBV27,TRBD2,-,TRBJ2-1,TGTGCCAGCAGTCGAACTAGCGGGCAACGCCCCTACAATGAGCAGTTCTTC,CASSRTSGQRPYNEQFF
TRBV2,TRBD2,-,TRBJ2-3,TGTGCCAGACGAGTTGCTAGCGGTAGCACAGATACGCAGTATTTT,CARRVASGSTDTQYF
TRBV28,-,-,TRBJ2-5,TGTGCCAGCAGTTGGATACGGGGGTTAGAGACCCAGTACTTC,CASSWIRGLETQYF
TRBV5-1,-,-,TRBJ2-2,TGCGCCAGCAGCTTGTCAGATACCGGGGAGCTGTTTTTT,CASSLSDTGELFF
TRBV28,-,-,TRBJ2-1,TGTGCCAGCGAGTTTGAGGTGGGTTCCTACAATGAGCAGTTCTTC,CASEFEVGSYNEQFF
TRBV5-8,-,-,TRBJ2-2,TGTGCCAGCAGCTCTTACAGGGTTTACGGGGAGCTGTTTTTT,CASSSYRVYGELFF
TRBV5-1,-,-,TRBJ2-1,TGCGCCAGCAGCGACGGGACCCCCTACAATGAGCAGTTCTTC,CASSDGTPYNEQFF
TRBV28,TRBD2,-,TRBJ2-3,TGTGCCAGCAGTTTATTCCGTCGAGCGGGAGGGAGCCTCGATACGCAGTATTTT,CASSLFRRAGGSLDTQYF
TRBV5-1,TRBD1,-,TRBJ2-5,TGCGCCAGCAGCCTGACAGGGGGCGTTCCAGCAGAGACCCAGTACTTC,CASSLTGGVPAETQYF
TRBV5-6,-,-,TRBJ2-7,TGTGCCAGCAGCAGGGACGGACGCTCCTACGAGCAGTACTTC,CASSRDGRSYEQYF
TRBV7-3,-,-,TRBJ2-4,TGTGCCAGCAGCCCCGGGGGCAGCTCAAACATTCAGTACTTC,CASSPGGSSNIQYF
TRBV9,-,-,TRBJ2-7,TGTGCCAGCAGCGTCGGAGATCTCTACGAGCAGTACTTC,CASSVGDLYEQYF
TRBV27,TRBD1,-,TRBJ1-2,TGTGCCAGCAGCCCCGACAGGGCTCGCGGCTACACCTTC,CASSPDRARGYTF
TRBV18,TRBD1,-,TRBJ2-2,TGTGCCAGCTCATCAACGTGGACAGGGGGCACCGGGGAGCTGTTTTTT,CASSSTWTGGTGELFF
TRBV5-4,TRBD1,-,TRBJ2-3,TGTGCCAGCAGCTTGGGGGGACAGGGTAAGGGAGATACGCAGTATTTT,CASSLGGQGKGDTQYF
TRBV28,TRBD1,-,TRBJ1-1,TGTGCCAGCAGTTTAAACAGGGGTGGCACTGAAGCTTTCTTT,CASSLNRGGTEAFF
TRBV6-1,TRBD1,-,TRBJ1-1,TGTGCCAGCAGGGAGACAGGGTCGAACACTGAAGCTTTCTTT,CASRETGSNTEAFF
TRBV5-4,TRBD2,-,TRBJ2-5,TGTGCCAGCAGCTGGGGGGGACCCACGCAAGAGACCCAGTACTTC,CASSWGGPTQETQYF
TRBV28,TRBD2,once,TRBJ2-1,TGTGCCAGCAGTTCGACTCCGGGACTAGCGGACAGCTCCTACAATGAGCAGTTCTTC,CASSSTPGLADSSYNEQFF
TRBV5-4,TRBD1,-,TRBJ2-7,TGTGCCAGCACCTCCCCGGGCAGGACAGGGGGCTACGAGCAGTACTTC,CASTSPGRTGGYEQYF
TRBV25-1,-,-,TRBJ2-7,TGTGCCAGCAGTGAACCAGGGGCCTACGAGCAGTACTTC,CASSEPGAYEQYF
TRBV28,-,-,TRBJ2-2,TGTGCCAGCAGTTTATATCCTGGTATGAGCACCGGGGAGCTGTTTTTT,CASSLYPGMSTGELFF
TRBV5-4,-,-,TRBJ1-3,TGTGCCAGCAGCTTGGGACTATATTCTGGAAACACCATATATTTT,CASSLGLYSGNTIYF